The 12 T cell receptor beta chains given below trace back to one sample, sequenced in a study of blood T cell repertoires in COVID-19. TCRdb's copy holds only in-frame clones and misses some; the assay was immunoSEQ multiplex PCR. The sample carries about 500,000 clones, roughly 90% recorded once. Sequences were obtained from PBMCs or T cells enriched from blood (not recorded which). Receptors originate from a woman between 18 and 29 years old who had recovered from COVID-19.

V is TRBV18 and J is TRBJ2-4; the D gene is possibly TRBD2 (6 bases). Trimming removed 5 bases from V and 8 bases from J, with 16 bases in between. CDR3 length: 14 amino acids. CDR1 is KGHSH and CDR2 is LQKENI in the germline V gene. The CDR3 spells CASSGGRQTYIQYF. In DNA, the CDR3 is TGTGCCAGCTCAGGGGGGAGACAGACATACATTCAGTACTTC.

The chain combines TRBV5-1 with TRBJ2-7, with TRBD1 as a possible D gene (6 bases). This CDR3 has 14 residues. The germline V gene encodes CDR1 SGHRS and CDR2 YFSETQ. Between the trimmed V and J ends, which lost 4 bases and 2 bases, there was a span of 13 bases. The CDR3, as DNA: TGCGCCAGCAGCCCCGGACAGTTAACCTACGAGCAGTACTTC. This gives the protein CASSPGQLTYEQYF.

This chain links TRBV5-1 with TRBJ2-1; TRBD1 matches at 7 bases. Germline assignment: CDR1 SGHRS and CDR2 YFSETQ. With V trimmed by 0 bases and J by 7 bases, 7 bases remained unmatched. The CDR3 has 15 amino acids. DNA for the CDR3: TGCGCCAGCAGCTTGGGTAGGGCAGGGGGAAATGAGCAGTTCTTC. Residues: CASSLGRAGGNEQFF. The whole variable domain, remainder taken from reference TRBV5-1 and TRBJ2-1, is KAGVTQTPRYLIKTRGQQVTLSCSPISGHRSVSWYQQTPGQGLQFLFEYFSETQRNKGNFPGRFSGRQFSNSRSEMNVSTLELGDSALYLCASSLGRAGGNEQFFGPGTRLTVL.

The chain links TRBV11-2 to TRBJ2-7; TRBD1 agrees at 7 bases. The length of the CDR3 is 16 residues. Trimming took 3 bases from V and 0 from J; bases not matched to a gene: 8. Germline lookup yields CDR1 SGHAT and CDR2 FQNNGV. CDR3 bases: TGTGCCAGCAGCTTTCTAGGGGACAGAAGCTCCTACGAGCAGTACTTC. It codes for CASSFLGDRSSYEQYF.

This rearrangement joins TRBV2 to TRBJ2-7; 7 bases align to TRBD2. The V and J ends lost 7 bases and 5 bases, in that order; junction bases with no gene match: 8. This CDR3 is 13 amino acids long. Germline V lookup: CDR1 SNHLY, CDR2 FYNNEI. This CDR3 reads CASNVGGSHEQYF. The DNA of the CDR3 is TGTGCCAGCAACGTGGGGGGGTCCCACGAGCAGTACTTC.

This rearrangement joins TRBV4-1 to TRBJ1-6, with D tentatively TRBD1 (6 bases). The germline CDR1 and CDR2 sequences are MGHRA and YSYEKL. The CDR3 has 17 amino acids. Trimming cost V 1 base and J 7 bases, with 17 bases left between them. The DNA for the CDR3 is TGCGCCAGCAGCCAAGGGACAGCCATATCCCCCAATTCACCCCTCCACTTT. It is translated as CASSQGTAISPNSPLHF.

DNA for the CDR3: TGCGCCAGCAGCTTGAGTGCAGGGTGGGACACTGAAGCTTTCTTT. Protein sequence: CASSLSAGWDTEAFF. The V and J genes are TRBV5-1 and TRBJ1-1; tentative D call: TRBD1 (5 bases). Germline V CDR1 and CDR2: SGHRS, YFSETQ. Trimming removed 1 base from V and 3 bases from J, with 13 bases in between. This CDR3 region has 15 residues.

The chain links TRBV10-3 to TRBJ2-3, with D perhaps TRBD2 (6 bases). V was trimmed by 8 bases and J by 1 base, leaving 10 bases between them. CDR1 ENHRY and CDR2 SYGVKD come from the germline V gene. CDR3 length equals 13 residues. CDR3 loop: CAIGPGGTDTQYF. The CDR3 DNA sequence: TGTGCCATCGGGCCGGGGGGCACAGATACGCAGTATTTT.

This clone was found once. The chain recombines TRBV7-3 with TRBJ2-7, with TRBD2 matching over 9 bases. J was trimmed by 2 bases and V by 1 base; bases with no gene match: 12. CDR1 is SGHTA, CDR2 FQGTGA, per germline. This CDR3 has 18 amino acids. Here the CDR3 DNA reads TGTGCCAGCAGCTTAATCAGTCTAGCGGGGAGACGGACCTACGAGCAGTACTTC. Translated, it gives CASSLISLAGRRTYEQYF. The variable domain in full, completed from reference TRBV7-3 and TRBJ2-7, reads GAGVSQTPSNKVTEKGKYVELRCDPISGHTALYWYRQSLGQGPEFLIYFQGTGAADDSGLPNDRFFAVRPEGSVSTLKIQRTERGDSAVYLCASSLISLAGRRTYEQYFGPGTRLTVT.

J is TRBJ2-1 and V is TRBV20-1; 8 bases line up with TRBD1. V lost 3 bases to trimming and J lost 9 bases; unmatched junction nucleotides: 10. Germline V lookup: CDR1 DFQATT, CDR2 SNEGSKA (reference sequence). The CDR3 length is 14 residues. As DNA, the CDR3 is TGCAGTGCTAGTCAGGACAGGGTGTTCGGTGAGCAGTTCTTC. This encodes CSASQDRVFGEQFF.

The sample holds a few counts of this clone. The gene calls are TRBV11-2 and TRBJ1-1; D call uncertain. The germline V and J ends were trimmed by 0 bases and 5 bases, with 16 bases remaining between them. Germline CDR1 reads SGHAT; CDR2 reads FQNNGV. The CDR3 sequence is 16 residues long. The CDR3: CASSLDRGRGGTEAFF. CDR3 in DNA: TGTGCCAGCAGCTTAGATCGAGGGCGGGGAGGGACTGAAGCTTTCTTT.

The chain's CDR3 is CASAQGGAEDTEAFF. The CDR3 DNA reads TGTGCCAGCGCCCAAGGAGGGGCGGAGGACACTGAAGCTTTCTTT. The rearrangement uses TRBV6-5 and TRBJ1-1; possibly TRBD1 for D (5 bases). The V end lost 8 bases, the J end lost 3 bases, and 19 bases lay between the germline ends. The CDR3 covers 15 residues. CDR1 and CDR2 from the germline V gene are MNHEY and SVGAGI.